The rows below give T cell receptor beta chains drawn from one sample of a study of cytomegalovirus exposure and HLA in healthy donors. Profiled with immunoSEQ multiplex PCR; TCRdb holds only in-frame clones, not every one. Of roughly 80,000 clones listed, more than 75% were seen once; the top ten hold around 2.1%. The material sequenced was PBMCs. The receptors come from a man aged 25-45 years in good health and CMV-seronegative. Each CDR3 is given with its conserved first and last residue. A D gene is named only where the DNA matches it firmly. Size is omitted from some rows. Given values are once, few, many or a class for expanded clones.

d_gene,j_gene,v_gene,abundance,CDR3aa,CDR3nt
-,TRBJ1-3,TRBV11-2,-,CASSPLSGKSSGNTIYF,TGTGCCAGCAGCCCCCTGTCAGGGAAGAGCTCTGGAAACACCATATATTTT
-,TRBJ1-3,TRBV6-1,-,CASIRGSGNTIYF,TGTGCCAGCATCCGGGGTAGTGGAAACACCATATATTTT
TRBD2,TRBJ2-3,TRBV10-1,-,CASNGEGGDTQYF,TGCGCCAGCAACGGGGAGGGAGGCGATACGCAGTATTTT
TRBD1,TRBJ1-5,TRBV6-1,-,CASRGQGEGQPQHF,TGTGCCAGCAGAGGACAGGGGGAGGGTCAGCCCCAGCATTTT
TRBD1,TRBJ2-2,TRBV15,-,CATSSRKGAGTAGELFF,TGTGCCACCAGCTCAAGAAAGGGGGCAGGGACGGCCGGGGAGCTGTTTTTT
-,TRBJ2-1,TRBV6-6,-,CASSRTADYNEQFF,TGTGCCAGCAGTAGGACAGCTGACTACAATGAGCAGTTCTTC
TRBD2,TRBJ2-5,TRBV7-9,-,CASSFSAGGQETQYF,TGTGCCAGCAGCTTTTCAGCGGGAGGTCAAGAGACCCAGTACTTC
-,TRBJ2-7,TRBV11-2,-,CASSLIRSYEQYF,TGTGCCAGCAGCTTGATCAGGTCCTACGAGCAGTACTTC
TRBD1,TRBJ2-1,TRBV7-3,-,CASSLGQGIYNEQFF,TGTGCCAGCAGCCTCGGACAGGGGATCTACAATGAGCAGTTCTTC
-,TRBJ2-7,TRBV2,-,CASRADRSSSYEQYF,TGTGCCAGCAGAGCCGACAGGTCCAGCTCCTACGAGCAGTACTTC
TRBD1,TRBJ2-5,TRBV5-5,-,CASSGSGTGTLLGETQYF,TGTGCCAGCAGCGGATCCGGGACAGGAACTCTCCTGGGGGAGACCCAGTACTTC
TRBD2,TRBJ2-7,TRBV6-6,-,CASSRLAGKYEQYF,TGTGCCAGCAGTCGACTAGCGGGTAAATACGAGCAGTACTTC
TRBD1,TRBJ2-3,TRBV5-1,-,CASSRYTGANTDTQYF,TGCGCCAGCAGCCGTTATACAGGGGCTAACACAGATACGCAGTATTTT
-,TRBJ2-1,TRBV2,-,CASSEAGGNEQFF,TGTGCCAGCAGTGAGGCAGGGGGGAATGAGCAGTTCTTC
TRBD2,TRBJ2-3,TRBV5-1,-,CASAPTSGRAADTQYF,TGCGCCAGCGCCCCGACCAGCGGGAGGGCGGCAGATACGCAGTATTTT
-,TRBJ1-3,TRBV28,-,CASSYTAGPRYF,TGTGCCAGCAGTTACACCGCGGGACCCAGATATTTT
-,TRBJ2-3,TRBV5-5,-,CASSPGPATDTQYF,TGTGCCAGCAGTCCAGGTCCCGCCACAGATACGCAGTATTTT
-,TRBJ1-3,TRBV10-3,once,CAISDEFSGNTIYF,TGTGCCATCAGTGACGAGTTCTCTGGAAACACCATATATTTT
TRBD1,TRBJ2-7,TRBV10-1,-,CASSAQGNEQYF,TGCGCCAGCAGTGCACAGGGGAACGAGCAGTACTTC
-,TRBJ2-7,TRBV19,-,CASSIVGSSYEQYF,TGTGCCAGTAGTATTGTGGGGAGCTCCTACGAGCAGTACTTC
-,TRBJ1-6,TRBV11-1,-,CASSLGRTLGNSPLHF,TGTGCCAGCAGCTTAGGACGGACTTTGGGGAATTCACCCCTCCACTTT
-,TRBJ2-5,TRBV13,-,CASSPGLGGGETQYF,TGTGCCAGCAGCCCCGGCTTGGGGGGAGGAGAGACCCAGTACTTC
-,TRBJ2-5,TRBV9,-,CASSTSRFLQETQYF,TGTGCCAGCAGCACCTCGAGGTTTCTACAAGAGACCCAGTACTTC
-,TRBJ2-7,TRBV11-2,-,CASSSGAYEQYF,TGTGCCAGCAGCTCCGGGGCCTACGAGCAGTACTTC
-,TRBJ2-5,TRBV5-4,-,CASSLAPRGRGETQYF,TGTGCCAGCAGCTTGGCTCCGCGGGGGCGGGGAGAGACCCAGTACTTC
TRBD1,TRBJ1-2,TRBV19,once,CASGDRGIGYTF,TGTGCCAGTGGAGACAGGGGGATTGGCTACACCTTC
-,TRBJ1-3,TRBV18,-,CASSQSRGSSGNTIYF,TGTGCCAGCTCCCAATCTAGGGGGAGCTCTGGAAACACCATATATTTT
TRBD2,TRBJ2-1,TRBV7-2,-,CASSLGGSGKYNEQFF,TGTGCCAGCAGCTTAGGGGGTAGCGGGAAATACAATGAGCAGTTCTTC
TRBD2,TRBJ2-3,TRBV2,-,CASTEQGLETDTQYF,TGTGCCAGCACTGAACAGGGACTAGAAACAGATACGCAGTATTTT
-,TRBJ1-2,TRBV29-1,-,CSVLDTRANYGYTF,TGCAGCGTTTTAGATACGAGAGCTAACTATGGCTACACCTTC
-,TRBJ2-5,TRBV28,once,CASRRMGGGLGETQYF,TGTGCCAGCAGACGTATGGGTGGGGGCCTAGGGGAGACCCAGTACTTC
-,TRBJ2-5,TRBV13,-,CASSGRVGYETQYF,TGTGCCAGCAGCGGCAGGGTTGGATATGAGACCCAGTACTTC